This record looks at one TCR beta chain sequence and its context. A single count supports this clonotype. Its specific antigen is unknown. Mismatch with germline at one junction end may stem from a read error. This sample stems from a study of regulatory T cells after allogeneic stem cell transplantation (dated by TCRdb to between 2018 and 2020). Concerning the study at large: Each patient's group depended on whether acute graft-versus-host disease developed within 100 days after stem cell transplantation. Between patients who did and did not develop acute graft-versus-host disease, the study compared the regulatory T-cell TCR repertoire following allogeneic stem cell transplantation. Conventional CD4+ T cells defined as CD4+CD25+/-CD127+ were also sorted and TCR-sequenced for comparison in the study. CD4+CD25+CD127- regulatory T cells were obtained from patient PBMCs by means of fluorescence-activated cell sorting. On the study overall, not on this receptor specifically: No regulatory T-cell clones were found in all patients, and the number of sorted cells showed no significant correlation with the inverse Simpson index. The small patient sample size meant the findings required validation in a larger cohort. Patients without graft-versus-host disease showed a less diverse, more focused regulatory T-cell TCR repertoire than patients with the disease. In non-GvHD patients, the top 10 regulatory T-cell clones took up a significantly larger share of the repertoire, which suggests that presumably allo-specific protective clones had expanded. Conventional CD4+ T-cell repertoire diversity did not differ significantly between patients with and without graft-versus-host disease.

Reading the label with the study, this specimen's time point is: 30 days after allogeneic hematopoietic stem cell transplantation. At 30 days after allogeneic hematopoietic stem cell transplantation, peripheral blood mononuclear cells were collected from the patients. Sequences SNHLY (CDR1) and FYNNEI (CDR2) are obtained from the germline V gene. The CDR3 spans 15 residues, from the cysteine through the phenylalanine. Kept here is only the CDR3 DNA, which spans 45 bases and is read in frame from base 1. TCRdb lists the instrument as Illumina MiSeq. After the RNA was reverse transcribed with the SMARTer RACE cDNA Amplification kit, the TCR beta CDR3 region was amplified. RNA from sorted cells was extracted with the RNeasy Mini Kit. Illumina paired-end sequencing was used to sequence the TCR beta amplicons. On the study's bioinformatics: MiXCR, VDJtools and the tcR R package were the tools used to analyze the TCR repertoire. Diversity was quantified with the inverse Simpson index, and clones were binned as rare, small, medium or expanded by repertoire proportion. In TCRdb, the public reads were trimmed at Q25 with fastp and aligned with MiXCR, with productive beta chains retained. Each CDR3 protein gets just one entry, which takes the most common genes and DNA from the rows behind it. TCRdb's processing, not the study's, gives the V and J calls here. The sample includes fewer than 6,000 distinct CDR3 sequences, with around 97% observed a single time. Roughly 40% of the sample is in the top ten clones.

Sample: sorted CD4+ T cells from blood (whether regulatory or conventional is not recorded), taken 30 days after allogeneic stem cell transplant. This clonotype was sampled from a human patient who had an allogeneic stem cell transplant, so the T cells may come from the graft donor. The chain employs TRBV2 and TRBJ1-6; the D gene assignment is ambiguous. In nucleotide form, the sequence is TGTGCCAGCAGTCCTTTGAGCTCCTGTAAATCACCCCATACCTTT. Protein translation: CASSPLSSCKSPHTF.